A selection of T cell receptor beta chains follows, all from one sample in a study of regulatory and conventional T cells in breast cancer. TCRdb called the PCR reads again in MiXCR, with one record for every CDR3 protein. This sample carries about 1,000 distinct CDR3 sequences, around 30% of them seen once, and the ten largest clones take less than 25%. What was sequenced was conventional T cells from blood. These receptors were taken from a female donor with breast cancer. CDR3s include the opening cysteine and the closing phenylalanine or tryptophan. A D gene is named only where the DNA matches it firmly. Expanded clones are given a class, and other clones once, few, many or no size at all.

DNA: TGTGCCAGCAGCGCGTCGGAGAACACTGAAGCTTTCTTT
CDR3: CASSASENTEAFF
J: TRBJ1-1
V: TRBV7-9
size: medium-sized
D: -

DNA: TGTGCCAGCAGCTTGGGAGGGGAGCAGTTCTTC
CDR3: CASSLGGEQFF
J: TRBJ2-1
V: TRBV5-5
size: -
D: -

DNA: TGTGCCAGCAGCTTAGCGGGACTAGAATTGGGACCTACGCAGTATTTT
CDR3: CASSLAGLELGPTQYF
J: TRBJ2-3
V: TRBV7-2
size: medium-sized
D: TRBD2

DNA: TGTGCCAGCAGAGACAGGGGTAGTACGCAGTATTTT
CDR3: CASRDRGSTQYF
J: TRBJ2-3
V: TRBV2
size: medium-sized
D: TRBD1

DNA: TGTGCCAGCAGCTTGTGGCCCAGGATTGAGCAGTTCTTC
CDR3: CASSLWPRIEQFF
J: TRBJ2-1
V: TRBV7-2
size: large
D: -

DNA: TGCAGTGCTAGAGGGGCGGCAGGGACTAATGAAAAACTGTTTTTT
CDR3: CSARGAAGTNEKLFF
J: TRBJ1-4
V: TRBV20-1
size: medium-sized
D: -

DNA: TGTGCCAGCAGTTACTCCAGGGGCTCCGATTCACCCCTCCACTTT
CDR3: CASSYSRGSDSPLHF
J: TRBJ1-6
V: TRBV6-5
size: -
D: -

DNA: TGTGCCAGCTCACCTGGGACAAGCGAGCAGTACTTC
CDR3: CASSPGTSEQYF
J: TRBJ2-7
V: TRBV18
size: large
D: -

DNA: TGTGCCAGCAGCTTAGGCAGGGAAAATTCACCCCTCCACTTT
CDR3: CASSLGRENSPLHF
J: TRBJ1-6
V: TRBV7-6
size: medium-sized
D: -

DNA: TGTGCCAGCAGTAGACAGTTCTCCTACGAGCAGTACTTC
CDR3: CASSRQFSYEQYF
J: TRBJ2-7
V: TRBV6-2/TRBV6-3
size: -
D: -

DNA: TGTGCAAGTCGCTTACCCCGACAGGAAACAGATACGCAGTATTTT
CDR3: CASRLPRQETDTQYF
J: TRBJ2-3
V: TRBV12-2
size: large
D: -

DNA: TGCAGTGCAACGGGGGCGAACACCGGGGAGCTGTTTTTT
CDR3: CSATGANTGELFF
J: TRBJ2-2
V: TRBV20-1
size: medium-sized
D: -

DNA: TGTGCCAGCAGTGATTTGGGGACAGTGTACGGCTACACCTTC
CDR3: CASSDLGTVYGYTF
J: TRBJ1-2
V: TRBV2
size: medium-sized
D: TRBD1

DNA: TGTGCCAGCAGCGTAGGACTGCACCAAGAGACCCAGTACTTC
CDR3: CASSVGLHQETQYF
J: TRBJ2-5
V: TRBV9
size: medium-sized
D: -